This T cell receptor (beta chain) emerged from a study of cytomegalovirus exposure and HLA in healthy donors. Study observations and caveats: One cluster of highly shared sequence variants probably arose as a sequencing artifact.

The PCR made use of 60 Vbeta and 13 Jbeta primers. Libraries were prepared by immunoSEQ multiplex PCR; TCRdb keeps only in-frame clonotypes and omits some of them. This table holds just over 150,000 clones, roughly 84% found once. Remarks on this clone: The antigen is unknown. A read error may produce the germline difference seen at one junction end.

The CDR3 extends over 12 amino acids. Germline CDR1 is SQVTM and CDR2 is ANQGSEA. The chain carries TRBV29-1 and TRBJ1-2; 8 nucleotides line up with TRBD1. The origin of this receptor is a man younger than 35 in good health and CMV-seronegative. Sequences were obtained from PBMCs. The CDR3 sequence is CSVRQGAGGHTF. As DNA, the CDR3 is TGCAGCGTTCGTCAGGGGGCTGGTGGCCACACCTTC.